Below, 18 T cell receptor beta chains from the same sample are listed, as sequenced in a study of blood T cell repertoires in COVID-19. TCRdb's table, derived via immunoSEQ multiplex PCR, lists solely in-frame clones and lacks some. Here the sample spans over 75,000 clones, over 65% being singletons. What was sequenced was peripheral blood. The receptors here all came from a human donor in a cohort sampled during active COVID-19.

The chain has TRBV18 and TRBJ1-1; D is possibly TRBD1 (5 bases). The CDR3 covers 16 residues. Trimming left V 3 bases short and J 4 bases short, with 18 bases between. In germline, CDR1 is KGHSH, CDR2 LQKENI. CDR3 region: CASSPKGTLGGTEAFF. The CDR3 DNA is TGTGCCAGCTCACCGAAGGGGACTCTCGGCGGCACTGAAGCTTTCTTT.

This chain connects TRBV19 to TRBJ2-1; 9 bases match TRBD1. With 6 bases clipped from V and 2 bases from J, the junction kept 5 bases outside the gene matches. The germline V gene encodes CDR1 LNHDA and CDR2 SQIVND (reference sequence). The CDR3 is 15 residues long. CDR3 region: CASSQTGGTYNEQFF. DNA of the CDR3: TGTGCCAGTAGCCAAACAGGGGGCACCTACAATGAGCAGTTCTTC.

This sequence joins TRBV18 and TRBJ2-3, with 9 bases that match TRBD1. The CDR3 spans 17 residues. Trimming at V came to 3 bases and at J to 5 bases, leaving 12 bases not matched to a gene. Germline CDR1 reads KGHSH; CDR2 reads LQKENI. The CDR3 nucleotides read TGTGCCAGCTCACCTCTACCGGGACAGGGAACTCTAGATACGCAGTATTTT. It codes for CASSPLPGQGTLDTQYF.

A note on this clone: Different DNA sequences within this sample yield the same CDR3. CDR3 protein: CASSPTGYEQYF. The CDR3 DNA reads TGTGCCAGCAGCCCAACAGGGTACGAGCAGTACTTC. The chain joins TRBV5-5 to TRBJ2-7, with TRBD1 as a possible D gene (6 bases). The V gene lost 4 bases and the J gene lost 4 bases, with 9 bases spanning the gap. CDR3 length: 12 amino acids. Germline CDR1 and CDR2: SGHKS and YYEKEE (reference sequence).

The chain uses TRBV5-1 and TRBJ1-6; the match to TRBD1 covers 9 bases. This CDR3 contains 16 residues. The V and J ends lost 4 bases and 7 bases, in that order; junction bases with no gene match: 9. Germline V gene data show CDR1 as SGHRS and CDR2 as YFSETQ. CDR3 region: CASSQRPGTGNSPLHF. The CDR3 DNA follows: TGCGCCAGCAGCCAACGCCCCGGGACAGGGAATTCACCCCTCCACTTT.

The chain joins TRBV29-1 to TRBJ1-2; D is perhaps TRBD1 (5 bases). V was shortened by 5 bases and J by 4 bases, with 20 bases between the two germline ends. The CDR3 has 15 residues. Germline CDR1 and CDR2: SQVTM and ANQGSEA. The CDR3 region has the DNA TGCAGCGTTATCCTCACGACAGAAGGGTCCTATGGCTACACCTTC. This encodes CSVILTTEGSYGYTF.

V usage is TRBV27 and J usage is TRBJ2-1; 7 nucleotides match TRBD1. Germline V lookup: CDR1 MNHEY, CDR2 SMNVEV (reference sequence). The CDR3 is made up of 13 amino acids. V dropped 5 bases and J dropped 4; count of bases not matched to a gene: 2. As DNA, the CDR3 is TGTGCCAGCAGTAGACAGGGTTACAATGAGCAGTTCTTC. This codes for CASSRQGYNEQFF.

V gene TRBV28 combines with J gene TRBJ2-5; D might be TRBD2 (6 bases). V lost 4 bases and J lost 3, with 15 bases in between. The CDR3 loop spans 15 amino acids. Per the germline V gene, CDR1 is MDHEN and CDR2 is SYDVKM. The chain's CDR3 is CASSSGTPSEETQYF. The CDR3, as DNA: TGTGCCAGCAGTTCCGGGACTCCCAGCGAAGAGACCCAGTACTTC.

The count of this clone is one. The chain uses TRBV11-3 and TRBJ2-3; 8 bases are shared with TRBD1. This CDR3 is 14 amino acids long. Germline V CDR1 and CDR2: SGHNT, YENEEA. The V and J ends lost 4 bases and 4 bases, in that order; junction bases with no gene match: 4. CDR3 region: CASSSGQASDTQYF. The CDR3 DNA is TGTGCCAGCAGCTCGGGACAGGCGTCAGATACGCAGTATTTT.

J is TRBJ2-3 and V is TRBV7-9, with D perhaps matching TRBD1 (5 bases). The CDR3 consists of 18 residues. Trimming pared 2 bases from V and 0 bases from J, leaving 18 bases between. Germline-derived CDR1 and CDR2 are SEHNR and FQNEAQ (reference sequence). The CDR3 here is CASSLLWGDLSSTDTQYF. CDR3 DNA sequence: TGTGCCAGCAGCTTACTTTGGGGCGACCTATCTAGCACAGATACGCAGTATTTT.

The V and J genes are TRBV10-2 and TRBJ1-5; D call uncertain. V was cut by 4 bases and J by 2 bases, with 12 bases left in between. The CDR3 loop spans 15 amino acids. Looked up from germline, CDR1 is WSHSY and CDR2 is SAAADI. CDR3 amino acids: CASSVAAPGNQPQHF. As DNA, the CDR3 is TGCGCCAGCAGTGTCGCGGCACCGGGCAATCAGCCCCAGCATTTT.

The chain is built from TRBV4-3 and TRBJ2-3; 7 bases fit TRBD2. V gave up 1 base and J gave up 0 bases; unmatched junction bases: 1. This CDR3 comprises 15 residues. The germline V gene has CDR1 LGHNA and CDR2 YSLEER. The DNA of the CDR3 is TGCGCCAGCAGCCAAGTGGGGGGGAGCACAGATACGCAGTATTTT. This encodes CASSQVGGSTDTQYF.

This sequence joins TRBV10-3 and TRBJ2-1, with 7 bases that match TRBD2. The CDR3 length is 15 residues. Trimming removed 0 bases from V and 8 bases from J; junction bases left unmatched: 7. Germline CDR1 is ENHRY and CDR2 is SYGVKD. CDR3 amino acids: CAISESTREVDEQFF. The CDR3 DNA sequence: TGTGCCATCAGTGAGTCCACACGGGAGGTTGATGAGCAGTTCTTC.

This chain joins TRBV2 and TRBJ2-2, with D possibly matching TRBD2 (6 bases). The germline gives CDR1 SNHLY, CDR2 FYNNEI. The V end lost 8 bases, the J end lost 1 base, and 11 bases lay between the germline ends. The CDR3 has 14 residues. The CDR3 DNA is TGTGCCAGCTATCCGGGGGTGAACACCGGGGAGCTGTTTTTT. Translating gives CASYPGVNTGELFF.

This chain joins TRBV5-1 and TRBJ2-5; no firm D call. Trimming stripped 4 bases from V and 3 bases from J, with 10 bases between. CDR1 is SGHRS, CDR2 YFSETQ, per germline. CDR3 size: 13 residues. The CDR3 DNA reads TGCGCCAGCAGCCAGGCTTCGGAAGAGACCCAGTACTTC. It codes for CASSQASEETQYF. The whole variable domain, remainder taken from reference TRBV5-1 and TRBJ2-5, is KAGVTQTPRYLIKTRGQQVTLSCSPISGHRSVSWYQQTPGQGLQFLFEYFSETQRNKGNFPGRFSGRQFSNSRSEMNVSTLELGDSALYLCASSQASEETQYFGPGTRLLVL.

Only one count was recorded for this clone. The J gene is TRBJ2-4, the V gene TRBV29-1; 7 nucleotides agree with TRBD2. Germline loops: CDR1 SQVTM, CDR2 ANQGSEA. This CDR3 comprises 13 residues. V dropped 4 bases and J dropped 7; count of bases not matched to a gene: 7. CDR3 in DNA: TGCAGCGTTGTCGTCATGCGGGGGAACATTCAGTACTTC. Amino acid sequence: CSVVVMRGNIQYF.

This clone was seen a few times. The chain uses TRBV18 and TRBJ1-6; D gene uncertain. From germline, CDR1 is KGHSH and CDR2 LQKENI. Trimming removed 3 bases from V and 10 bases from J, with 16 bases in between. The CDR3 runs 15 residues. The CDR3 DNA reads TGTGCCAGCTCACCTGGTTCCCGAGACGGGTCACCCCTCCACTTT. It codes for CASSPGSRDGSPLHF.

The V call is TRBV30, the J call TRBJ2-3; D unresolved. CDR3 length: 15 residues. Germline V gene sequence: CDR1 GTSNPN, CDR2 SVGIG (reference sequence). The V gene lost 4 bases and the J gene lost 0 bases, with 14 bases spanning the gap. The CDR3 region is CAWTVGGASTDTQYF. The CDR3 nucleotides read TGTGCCTGGACCGTAGGCGGAGCTAGCACAGATACGCAGTATTTT.